This passage covers 29 T cell receptor beta chains from one sample sequenced in a study of early T cells in non-severe SARS-CoV-2 infection. One entry per CDR3 protein results from TCRdb running MiXCR on the 5' RACE reads. This table has around 82,000 distinct CDR3 sequences, 10% to 15% appearing once. The sequenced sample consisted of whole blood. The source is an adult who was a healthcare worker with PCR-confirmed SARS-CoV-2 infection or an uninfected control (not recorded which).

This clonotype was found a few times. The chain links TRBV28 to TRBJ2-2; 7 bases map to TRBD2. V shed 3 bases, J shed 6 bases, and the junction held 10 bases outside the gene matches. Germline V lookup: CDR1 MDHEN, CDR2 SYDVKM. This CDR3 has 16 residues. Here the CDR3 DNA reads TGTGCCAGCAGTTTCCCCGGGACTACCGGGGCCGGGGAGCTGTTTTTT. Protein product: CASSFPGTTGAGELFF.

The rearrangement joins TRBV28 to TRBJ1-5; TRBD1 is a possible D gene (6 bases). Germline V lookup: CDR1 MDHEN, CDR2 SYDVKM. The length of the CDR3 is 16 residues. Trimming cost V 5 bases and J 7 bases, with 21 bases left between them. The CDR3 here is CASSTTPQGLGQPQHF. DNA of the CDR3: TGTGCCAGCAGTACCACTCCACAGGGTTTAGGACAGCCCCAGCATTTT.

This clonotype is medium-sized. The chain uses TRBV20-1 and TRBJ2-7; TRBD2 aligns across 10 bases. V dropped 3 bases and J dropped 6; count of bases not matched to a gene: 11. Germline V gene lookup returns CDR1 DFQATT and CDR2 SNEGSKA (reference sequence). CDR3 length equals 15 residues. CDR3 amino acids: CSASRPTSGAGEQYF. DNA of the CDR3: TGCAGTGCTAGCCGGCCCACTAGCGGGGCGGGCGAGCAGTACTTC.

J is TRBJ1-1 and V is TRBV7-2; D may be TRBD1 (5 bases). Germline V lookup: CDR1 SGHTA, CDR2 FQGNSA. There are 14 residues in the CDR3. Trimming removed 4 bases at V and 3 bases at J, with 12 bases between. The CDR3 sequence: CASSSPKGHTEAFF. DNA for the CDR3: TGTGCCAGCAGCTCCCCGAAGGGACACACTGAAGCTTTCTTT.

This clonotype was detected ten times or more. The CDR3 region has the DNA TGTGCCAGCAGCTCCGTGGGACAGGGGAAGGGATACTATGAGCAGTTCTTC. Translated: CASSSVGQGKGYYEQFF. The chain has TRBV28 and TRBJ2-1; TRBD1 matches at 10 bases. Per germline, CDR1 MDHEN and CDR2 SYDVKM. The CDR3 length is 17 residues. Trimming at V came to 6 bases and at J to 8 bases, leaving 16 bases not matched to a gene.

The chain couples TRBV5-1 to TRBJ1-1, with D unresolved. The CDR3 is 13 residues long. V dropped 2 bases and J dropped 6 bases, with 11 bases sitting between them. Germline V lookup: CDR1 SGHRS, CDR2 YFSETQ. CDR3 bases: TGCGCCAGCAGCTTCACTTTAAACGCTGAAGCTTTCTTT. This translates into CASSFTLNAEAFF. The full variable domain, completed using reference TRBV5-1 and TRBJ1-1, is KAGVTQTPRYLIKTRGQQVTLSCSPISGHRSVSWYQQTPGQGLQFLFEYFSETQRNKGNFPGRFSGRQFSNSRSEMNVSTLELGDSALYLCASSFTLNAEAFFGQGTRLTVV.

The chain uses TRBV20-1 and TRBJ2-4, with D perhaps TRBD1 (7 bases). CDR1 is DFQATT and CDR2 is SNEGSKA in the germline V gene (reference sequence). This CDR3 contains 15 residues. The CDR3 region has the DNA TGCAGCCCCACCGGAGGGGGCTTAGCCAAAAACATTCAGTACTTC. As protein: CSPTGGGLAKNIQYF.

This clonotype has a handful of counts. V gene TRBV19 combines with J gene TRBJ2-2, with D perhaps TRBD1 or TRBD2 (7 bases each). V lost 5 bases to trimming and J lost 0 bases, with 13 bases between them. The CDR3 runs to 16 residues. Germline CDR1 is LNHDA and CDR2 is SQIVND (reference sequence). The CDR3 loop reads CASSAQGGTNTGELFF. The CDR3 DNA follows: TGTGCCAGTAGTGCGCAGGGGGGGACGAACACCGGGGAGCTGTTTTTT.

This clonotype has more than one count but fewer than ten. This chain uses TRBV20-1 with TRBJ1-1; D unresolved. The germline gives CDR1 DFQATT, CDR2 SNEGSKA (reference sequence). With 6 bases removed from V and 1 base from J, the gap between germline ends came to 12 bases. The CDR3 runs 13 residues. The CDR3 protein is CSAPLGKNTEAFF. CDR3 nucleotides: TGCAGTGCCCCCCTGGGCAAGAACACTGAAGCTTTCTTT.

The CDR3 region is CSARDYSNQPQHF. DNA of the CDR3: TGCAGTGCTAGGGATTATAGCAATCAGCCCCAGCATTTT. V gene TRBV20-1 combines with J gene TRBJ1-5; no reliable D call. With 3 bases removed from V and 0 bases from J, the gap between germline ends came to 6 bases. This CDR3 is built from 13 residues. The germline CDR1 and CDR2 sequences are DFQATT and SNEGSKA (reference sequence).

The chain recombines TRBV2 with TRBJ2-7; D perhaps matches TRBD2 (6 bases). Germline V gene data show CDR1 as SNHLY and CDR2 as FYNNEI. The length of the CDR3 is 12 residues. V was shortened by 7 bases and J by 6 bases, with 13 bases between the two germline ends. The CDR3 nucleotides are TGTGCCAGCACCGGGACTTCACCCGAGCAGTACTTC. Translation: CASTGTSPEQYF.

This clonotype was counted ten times or more. The chain couples TRBV11-3 to TRBJ2-7; D gene uncertain. The CDR3 loop spans 13 amino acids. Trimming removed 11 bases at V and 5 bases at J, with 19 bases between. Germline CDR1 is SGHNT and CDR2 is YENEEA. The CDR3 sequence: CAGCWAESHEQYF. CDR3 coding DNA: TGTGCCGGGTGTTGGGCGGAGTCCCACGAGCAGTACTTC.

This clonotype has a handful of counts. The chain joins TRBV29-1 to TRBJ1-4, with 9 bases lining up with TRBD1. J gave up 8 bases and V 7 bases, and 11 bases lay outside the gene matches. CDR1 is SQVTM and CDR2 is ANQGSEA in the germline V gene. CDR3 length: 14 residues. The CDR3 sequence: CSASLQGAQEKLFF. The CDR3 DNA follows: TGCAGCGCCAGCTTACAGGGGGCGCAAGAAAAACTGTTTTTT.

This clonotype has just a few counts. The rearrangement uses TRBV5-1 and TRBJ2-1; 14 bases are a match to TRBD2. With 4 bases clipped from V and 0 bases from J, the junction kept 9 bases outside the gene matches. Germline CDR1 reads SGHRS; CDR2 reads YFSETQ. This CDR3 spans 19 amino acids. CDR3 residues: CASSSRLAGGITSYNEQFF. Here the CDR3 DNA reads TGCGCCAGCAGCAGCAGACTAGCGGGAGGGATAACCTCCTACAATGAGCAGTTCTTC.

This clonotype was seen many times. The chain joins TRBV5-4 to TRBJ2-2; D is perhaps TRBD2 (6 bases). CDR3 length: 16 amino acids. Trimming removed 0 bases at V and 1 base at J, with 10 bases between. CDR1 is SGHNT, CDR2 YYREEE, per germline (reference sequence). For the CDR3, the DNA is TGTGCCAGCAGCTTGGGGCTAGCGCAGAACACCGGGGAGCTGTTTTTT. Its translation: CASSLGLAQNTGELFF.

This clonotype came up many times. The CDR3 is CASTQGPVGEKLFF. The CDR3 coding sequence is TGTGCCAGTACACAGGGGCCTGTGGGTGAAAAACTGTTTTTT. The chain recombines TRBV19 with TRBJ1-4; TRBD1 matches at 7 bases. V trimming: 7 bases; J trimming: 7 bases; junction bases outside the gene matches: 9. Germline CDR1 reads LNHDA; CDR2 reads SQIVND (reference sequence). CDR3 length: 14 amino acids.

This clonotype was seen a few times. The chain recombines TRBV12-3 or TRBV12-4 with TRBJ2-3; TRBD2 aligns across 9 bases. The V segment lost 3 bases and the J segment 2 bases; nucleotides outside the gene matches: 3. This CDR3 has 15 residues. CDR3 region: CASSLLAGFTDTQYF. The DNA of the CDR3 is TGTGCCAGCAGTTTGCTAGCGGGGTTCACAGATACGCAGTATTTT.

This clonotype was seen repeatedly, ten times or more. The V and J genes are TRBV10-2 and TRBJ2-1; D is possibly TRBD1 (6 bases). This CDR3 spans 12 amino acids. Trimming took 3 bases from V and 7 from J, leaving 7 bases between them. From germline, CDR1 is WSHSY and CDR2 SAAADI. The CDR3 reads CASSEGQNEQFF. The DNA of the CDR3 is TGCGCCAGCAGTGAAGGACAGAATGAGCAGTTCTTC.

This chain connects TRBV6-1 to TRBJ2-7; 7 nucleotides line up with TRBD1. Per the germline V gene, CDR1 is MNHNS and CDR2 is SASEGT. V was pared by 4 bases and J by 1 base, with 7 bases of the junction left unmatched. CDR3 length: 15 residues. CDR3: CASSALKGASYEQYF. Written as DNA, the CDR3 is TGTGCCAGCAGTGCGCTCAAGGGGGCGTCCTACGAGCAGTACTTC.

At least ten counts were recorded for this clonotype. V gene TRBV6-4 combines with J gene TRBJ1-2; no clear D. The germline V gene has CDR1 MRHNA and CDR2 SNTAGT. The CDR3 consists of 12 residues. V was cut by 10 bases and J by 4 bases, with 13 bases left in between. CDR3 bases: TGTGCCACACCGAGGAAGAGCTATGGCTACACCTTC. It codes for CATPRKSYGYTF.

This clonotype was picked up a small number of times. The chain employs TRBV5-1 and TRBJ2-2, with TRBD2 as a possible D gene (6 bases). Germline V lookup: CDR1 SGHRS, CDR2 YFSETQ. The CDR3 is made up of 14 amino acids. Trimming took off 4 bases at V and 5 bases at J, with 12 bases between the two ends. The CDR3 nucleotides read TGCGCCAGCAGCAATGGGACTTCGACCGGGGAGCTGTTTTTT. This gives the protein CASSNGTSTGELFF.

This chain connects TRBV2 to TRBJ2-7; D is tentatively TRBD1 or TRBD2 (6 bases each). V was shortened by 3 bases and J by 3 bases, with 15 bases between the two germline ends. CDR1 SNHLY and CDR2 FYNNEI come from the germline V gene. The CDR3 is 15 amino acids. CDR3 region: CASSETGGTNYEQYF. In DNA form, the CDR3 reads TGTGCCAGCAGTGAGACAGGCGGGACCAACTACGAGCAGTACTTC.

This sequence joins TRBV2 and TRBJ1-5, with 7 bases identical to TRBD1. Trimming removed 4 bases from V and 5 bases from J; junction bases left unmatched: 5. The CDR3 covers 14 residues. Per germline, CDR1 SNHLY and CDR2 FYNNEI. The CDR3 protein is CASSGQGGDQPQHF. CDR3 DNA: TGTGCCAGCAGTGGACAGGGAGGGGATCAGCCCCAGCATTTT.

This clonotype was seen ten or more times. V usage is TRBV28 and J usage is TRBJ1-1, with 7 nucleotides matching TRBD1. Germline lookup yields CDR1 MDHEN and CDR2 SYDVKM. This CDR3 comprises 13 residues. V lost 10 bases to trimming and J lost 11 bases; unmatched junction nucleotides: 16. DNA for the CDR3: TGTGCCACCTCCGGGACAGCCTTTTTGCGGGCTTTCTTT. Its translation: CATSGTAFLRAFF.

This clonotype came up many times. The chain employs TRBV28 and TRBJ2-7; TRBD2 agrees at 9 bases. J lost 5 bases, V lost 2 bases, and 7 bases had no gene match. The length of the CDR3 is 15 residues. CDR1 and CDR2 from the germline V gene are MDHEN and SYDVKM. The CDR3 bases are TGTGCCAGCAGTTTACTAGCGGGATATGGGGACGAGCAGTACTTC. Residues: CASSLLAGYGDEQYF.

In its sample, this clonotype was seen many times. The rearrangement joins TRBV6-6 to TRBJ2-1; 7 bases map to TRBD1. Trimming took 6 bases from V and 5 from J; bases not matched to a gene: 4. The V gene's germline CDR1 is MNHNY and CDR2 SVGAGI (reference sequence). This CDR3 is built from 13 residues. The CDR3 DNA reads TGTGCCAGCAGCCCGACAGGGAACAATGAGCAGTTCTTC. This codes for CASSPTGNNEQFF.

This chain links TRBV30 with TRBJ2-3; D is unclear. This CDR3 has 13 amino acids. The V end lost 1 base, the J end lost 3 bases, and 8 bases lay between the germline ends. Germline loops: CDR1 GTSNPN, CDR2 SVGIG (reference sequence). CDR3 region: CAWSATPTDTQYF. CDR3 DNA sequence: TGTGCCTGGAGTGCTACTCCGACAGATACGCAGTATTTT.

A few counts support this clonotype. The CDR3 protein is CASRWGEQFF. CDR3 sequence (DNA): TGTGCCAGCAGGTGGGGCGAGCAGTTCTTC. The rearrangement joins TRBV2 to TRBJ2-1, with D maybe TRBD1 (5 bases). The germline CDR1 and CDR2 sequences are SNHLY and FYNNEI. V shed 6 bases and J shed 10 bases, with 7 bases lying between them. The CDR3 extends over 10 amino acids.

This clonotype was recorded a few times. V and J are TRBV7-8 and TRBJ1-1; 10 bases map to TRBD1. Germline lookup yields CDR1 SGHVS and CDR2 FQNEAQ. This CDR3 contains 16 residues. The trim removed 8 bases at V and 1 base at J, leaving 10 bases unmatched. The CDR3 loop reads CASRQRDRGPNTEAFF. The CDR3 coding sequence is TGTGCCAGCCGACAGAGGGACAGGGGACCGAACACTGAAGCTTTCTTT.